The clone carrying this T cell receptor beta chain was counted only a few times. The target antigen is unknown. Germline lookup yields CDR1 KGHSH and CDR2 LQKENI. The CDR3 spans 16 residues. J lost 0 bases, V lost 6 bases, and 8 bases had no gene match. Sequencing targeted expressed TCRB transcripts, as all isolated RNA had been reverse transcribed. Produced via immunoSEQ multiplex PCR; TCRdb's table is partial and in-frame only. The table shows over 150,000 clones, with less than 9.5% occurring only once. The data stem from a study of beta chain features in type 1 diabetes. Study-wide results and caveats: These data did not resolve whether HLA type affects TCRB rearrangement.

Sequences were obtained from central memory CD4+ T cells from blood. The chain is built from TRBV18 and TRBJ1-1, with 9 nucleotides matching TRBD1. The sequence came from a man aged 18 to 29 in good health. The CDR3 reads CASSNRQGGMNTEAFF. The CDR3 coding sequence is TGTGCCAGCTCGAACCGACAGGGGGGCATGAACACTGAAGCTTTCTTT.